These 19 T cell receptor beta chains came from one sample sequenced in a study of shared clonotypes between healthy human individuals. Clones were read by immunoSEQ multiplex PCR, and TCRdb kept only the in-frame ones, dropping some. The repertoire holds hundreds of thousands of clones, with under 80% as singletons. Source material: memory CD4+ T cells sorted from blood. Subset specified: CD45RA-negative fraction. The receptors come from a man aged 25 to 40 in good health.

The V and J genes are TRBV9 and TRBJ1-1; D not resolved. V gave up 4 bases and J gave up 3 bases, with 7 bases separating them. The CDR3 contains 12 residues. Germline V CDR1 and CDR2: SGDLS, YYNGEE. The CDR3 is CASSSRHTEAFF. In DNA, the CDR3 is TGTGCCAGCAGCTCACGGCACACTGAAGCTTTCTTT. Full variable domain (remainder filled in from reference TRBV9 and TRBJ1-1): DSGVTQTPKHLITATGQRVTLRCSPRSGDLSVYWYQQSLDQGLQFLIQYYNGEERAKGNILERFSAQQFPDLHSELNLSSLELGDSALYFCASSSRHTEAFFGQGTRLTVV.

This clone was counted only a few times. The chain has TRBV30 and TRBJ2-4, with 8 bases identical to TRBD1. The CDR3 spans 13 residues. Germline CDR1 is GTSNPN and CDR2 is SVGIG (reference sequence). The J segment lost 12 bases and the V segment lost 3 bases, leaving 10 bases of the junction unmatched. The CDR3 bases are TGTGCCTGGAGCCTCTCGGACAGGGCTACTCAGTACTTC. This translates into CAWSLSDRATQYF.

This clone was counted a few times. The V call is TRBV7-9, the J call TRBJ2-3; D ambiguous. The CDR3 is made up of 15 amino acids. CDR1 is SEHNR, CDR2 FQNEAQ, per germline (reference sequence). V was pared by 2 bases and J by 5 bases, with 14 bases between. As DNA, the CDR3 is TGTGCCAGCAGCTTATTGATGGCATCGGGAGATACGCAGTATTTT. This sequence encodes CASSLLMASGDTQYF. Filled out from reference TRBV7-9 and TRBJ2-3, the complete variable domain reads DTGVSQNPRHKITKRGQNVTFRCDPISEHNRLYWYRQTLGQGPEFLTYFQNEAQLEKSRLLSDRFSAERPKGSFSTLEIQRTEQGDSAMYLCASSLLMASGDTQYFGPGTRLTVL.

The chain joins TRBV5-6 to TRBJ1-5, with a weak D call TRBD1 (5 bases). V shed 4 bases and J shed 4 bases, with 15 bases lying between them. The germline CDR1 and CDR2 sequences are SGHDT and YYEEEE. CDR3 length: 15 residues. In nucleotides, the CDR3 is TGTGCCAGCAGCCGCGTCGACAGCGGTAATCAGCCCCAGCATTTT. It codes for CASSRVDSGNQPQHF. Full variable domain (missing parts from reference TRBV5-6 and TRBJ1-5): DAGVTQSPTHLIKTRGQQVTLRCSPKSGHDTVSWYQQALGQGPQFIFQYYEEEERQRGNFPDRFSGHQFPNYSSELNVNALLLGDSALYLCASSRVDSGNQPQHFGDGTRLSIL.

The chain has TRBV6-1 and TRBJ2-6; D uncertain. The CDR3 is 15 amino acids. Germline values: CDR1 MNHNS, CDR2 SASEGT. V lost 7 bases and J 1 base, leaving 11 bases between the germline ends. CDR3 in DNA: TGTGCCAGCAAGTGGTCCAGATCTGGGGCCAACGTCCTGACTTTC. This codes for CASKWSRSGANVLTF.

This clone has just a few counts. The CDR3 DNA reads as TGTGCCAGCAGATCTGCGGGAGGGCCTGGTGGGGAGCTGTTTTTT. Translation gives CASRSAGGPGGELFF. This chain uses TRBV6-6 with TRBJ2-2, with 9 bases that match TRBD2. The germline gives CDR1 MNHNY, CDR2 SVGAGI (reference sequence). Unmatched junction bases numbered 10, after V lost 6 bases and J lost 8 bases. The CDR3 contains 15 residues.

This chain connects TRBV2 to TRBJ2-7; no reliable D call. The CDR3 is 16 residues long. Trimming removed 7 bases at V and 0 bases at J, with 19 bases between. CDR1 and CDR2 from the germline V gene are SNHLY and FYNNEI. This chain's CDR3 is CASTRSGGRGSYEQYF. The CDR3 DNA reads TGTGCCAGCACAAGATCGGGCGGCCGAGGCTCCTACGAGCAGTACTTC.

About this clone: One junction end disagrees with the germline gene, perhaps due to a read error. For the CDR3, the DNA is TGTGCCAGCAGCTTTAAAGGGTTTGAGCACTTC. Its translation is CASSFKGFEHF. The chain recombines TRBV5-6 with TRBJ2-4, with D uncertain. The length of the CDR3 is 11 residues. Germline V lookup: CDR1 SGHDT, CDR2 YYEEEE.

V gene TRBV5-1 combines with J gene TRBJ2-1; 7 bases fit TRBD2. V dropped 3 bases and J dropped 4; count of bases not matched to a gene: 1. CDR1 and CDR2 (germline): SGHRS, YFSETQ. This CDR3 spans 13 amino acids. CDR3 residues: CASSSGLYNEQFF. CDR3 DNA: TGCGCCAGCAGCTCGGGACTATACAATGAGCAGTTCTTC.

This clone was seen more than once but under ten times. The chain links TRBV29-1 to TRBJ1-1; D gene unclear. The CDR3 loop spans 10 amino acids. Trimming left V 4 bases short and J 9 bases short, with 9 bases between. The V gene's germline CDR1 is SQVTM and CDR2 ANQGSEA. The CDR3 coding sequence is TGCAGCGTTGTATATGGGCAAGCTTTCTTT. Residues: CSVVYGQAFF.

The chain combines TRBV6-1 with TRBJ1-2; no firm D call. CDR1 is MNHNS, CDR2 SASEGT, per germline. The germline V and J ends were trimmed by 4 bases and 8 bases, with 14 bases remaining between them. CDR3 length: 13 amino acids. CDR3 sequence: CASSANREGGYTF. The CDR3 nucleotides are TGTGCCAGCAGTGCGAACCGGGAGGGCGGCTACACCTTC.

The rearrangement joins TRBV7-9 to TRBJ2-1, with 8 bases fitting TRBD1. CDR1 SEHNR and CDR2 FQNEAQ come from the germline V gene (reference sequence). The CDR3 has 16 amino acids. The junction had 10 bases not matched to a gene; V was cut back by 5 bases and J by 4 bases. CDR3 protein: CASSKGDNRGYNEQFF. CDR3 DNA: TGTGCCAGCAGCAAGGGGGATAACAGGGGGTACAATGAGCAGTTCTTC.

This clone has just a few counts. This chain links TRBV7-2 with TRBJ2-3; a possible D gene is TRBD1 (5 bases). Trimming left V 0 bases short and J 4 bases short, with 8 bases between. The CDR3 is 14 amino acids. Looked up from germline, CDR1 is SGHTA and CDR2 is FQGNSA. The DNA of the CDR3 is TGTGCCAGCAGCTTAGCTCAGGGCCCAGATACGCAGTATTTT. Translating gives CASSLAQGPDTQYF.

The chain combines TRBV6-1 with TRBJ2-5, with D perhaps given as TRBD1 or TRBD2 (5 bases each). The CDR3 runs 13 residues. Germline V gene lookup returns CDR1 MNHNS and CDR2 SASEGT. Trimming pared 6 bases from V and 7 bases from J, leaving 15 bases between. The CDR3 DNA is TGTGCCAGCAGCAGGGACCCTGGTGGGACCCAGTACTTC. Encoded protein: CASSRDPGGTQYF.

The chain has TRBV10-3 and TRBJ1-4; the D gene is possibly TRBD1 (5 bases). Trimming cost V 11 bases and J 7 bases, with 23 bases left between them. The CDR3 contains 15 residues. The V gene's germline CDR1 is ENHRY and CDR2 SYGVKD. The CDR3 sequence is CASGEGQSAGEKLFF. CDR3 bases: TGTGCCTCCGGGGAGGGGCAGAGCGCGGGTGAAAAACTGTTTTTT.

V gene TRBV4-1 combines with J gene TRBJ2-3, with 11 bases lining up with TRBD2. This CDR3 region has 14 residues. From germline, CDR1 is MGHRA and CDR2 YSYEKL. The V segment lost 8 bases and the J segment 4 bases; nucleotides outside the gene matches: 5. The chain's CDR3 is CASRLAGSPDTQYF. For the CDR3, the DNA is TGCGCCAGCCGACTAGCGGGGTCCCCAGATACGCAGTATTTT.

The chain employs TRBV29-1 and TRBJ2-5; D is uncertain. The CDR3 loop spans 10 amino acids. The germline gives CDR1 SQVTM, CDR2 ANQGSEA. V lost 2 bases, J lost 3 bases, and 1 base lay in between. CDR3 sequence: CSVEKETQYF. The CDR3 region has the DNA TGCAGCGTTGAAAAAGAGACCCAGTACTTC.

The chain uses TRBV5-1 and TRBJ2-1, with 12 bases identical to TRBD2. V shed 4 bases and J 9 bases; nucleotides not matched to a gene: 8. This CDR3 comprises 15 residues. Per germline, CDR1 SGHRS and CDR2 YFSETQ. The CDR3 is CASSNDLAGGLEQFF. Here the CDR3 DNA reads TGCGCCAGCAGCAACGATCTAGCGGGAGGGCTTGAGCAGTTCTTC.

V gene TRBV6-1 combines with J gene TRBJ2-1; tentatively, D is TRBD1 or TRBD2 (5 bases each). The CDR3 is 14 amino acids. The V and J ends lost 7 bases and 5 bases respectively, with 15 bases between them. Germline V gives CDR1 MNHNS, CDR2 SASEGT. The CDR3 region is CASIWGTDNNEQFF. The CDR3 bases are TGTGCCAGCATTTGGGGGACGGATAACAATGAGCAGTTCTTC.